This TCR beta chain came from a study of blood T cell repertoires in COVID-19. As for the study in general: Sample material is recorded as cDNA or gDNA derived from T cells, B-cell-depleted T cells, or PBMCs.

The germline CDR1 and CDR2 sequences are GTSNPN and SVGIG (reference sequence). The CDR3 is 17 amino acids. Between the trimmed V and J ends, which lost 3 bases and 5 bases, there was a span of 26 bases. The authors' processing: Nucleated cell number was recorded as an estimate derived from reference gene primer amplification. The assay was immunoSEQ multiplex PCR, and TCRdb's table has in-frame clones only and misses some. D and trimming were read from the DNA, whereas the V and J calls and clone size are those reported in that table. The table shows under 30,000 clones, with just under 95% occurring only once.

The chain combines TRBV30 with TRBJ2-7; perhaps TRBD2 as D (7 bases). The receptor comes from a human donor with active COVID-19. The donor label of this sample is uncertain. Specimen: peripheral blood. CDR3 DNA sequence: TGTGCCTGGAGGGCCCCACCTCCGGGGGGCTCGGCAGACGAGCAGTACTTC. This encodes CAWRAPPPGGSADEQYF.